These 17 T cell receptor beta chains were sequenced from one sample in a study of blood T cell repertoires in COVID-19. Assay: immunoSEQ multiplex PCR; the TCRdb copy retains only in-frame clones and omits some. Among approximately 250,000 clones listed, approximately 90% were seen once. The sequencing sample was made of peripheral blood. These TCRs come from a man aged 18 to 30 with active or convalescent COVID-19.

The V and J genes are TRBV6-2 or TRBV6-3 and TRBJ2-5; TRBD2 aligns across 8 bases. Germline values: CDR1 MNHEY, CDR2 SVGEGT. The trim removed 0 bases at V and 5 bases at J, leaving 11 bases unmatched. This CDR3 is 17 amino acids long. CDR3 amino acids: CASSYSIRREGRETQYF. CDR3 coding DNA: TGTGCCAGCAGTTACTCGATTCGTCGGGAGGGTAGGGAGACCCAGTACTTC.

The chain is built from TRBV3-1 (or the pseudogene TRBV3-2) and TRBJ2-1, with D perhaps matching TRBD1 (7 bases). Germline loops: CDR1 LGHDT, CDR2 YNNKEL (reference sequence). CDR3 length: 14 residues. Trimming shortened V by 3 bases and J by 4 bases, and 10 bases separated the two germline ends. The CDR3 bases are TGTGCCAGCAGCCACAGGGGGGAATACAATGAGCAGTTCTTC. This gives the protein CASSHRGEYNEQFF.

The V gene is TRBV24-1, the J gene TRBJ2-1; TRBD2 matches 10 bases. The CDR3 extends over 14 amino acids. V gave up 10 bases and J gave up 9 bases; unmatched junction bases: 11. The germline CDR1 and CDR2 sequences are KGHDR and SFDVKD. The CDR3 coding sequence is TGTGCCACACGCGCTAGCGGGAGTATCTCTGAGCAGTTCTTC. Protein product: CATRASGSISEQFF.

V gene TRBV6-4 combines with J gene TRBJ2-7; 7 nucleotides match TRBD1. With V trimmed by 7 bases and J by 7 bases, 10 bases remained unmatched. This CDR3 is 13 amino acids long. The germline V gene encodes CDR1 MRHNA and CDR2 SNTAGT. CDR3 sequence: CASTDRWSREQYF. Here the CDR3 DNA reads TGTGCCAGCACGGACAGGTGGTCTCGAGAGCAGTACTTC.

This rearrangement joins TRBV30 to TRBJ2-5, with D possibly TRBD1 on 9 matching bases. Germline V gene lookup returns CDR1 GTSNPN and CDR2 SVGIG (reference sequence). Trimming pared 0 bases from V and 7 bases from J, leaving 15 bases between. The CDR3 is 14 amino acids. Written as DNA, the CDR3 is TGTGCCTGGAGTGTGGCGGGGGGACAGGGGACCCAGTACTTC. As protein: CAWSVAGGQGTQYF.

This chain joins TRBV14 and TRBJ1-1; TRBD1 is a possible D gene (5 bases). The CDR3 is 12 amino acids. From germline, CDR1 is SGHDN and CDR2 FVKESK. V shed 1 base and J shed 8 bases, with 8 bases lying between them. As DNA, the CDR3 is TGTGCCAGCAGCCAAGTGACAGCCGAAGCTTTCTTT. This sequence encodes CASSQVTAEAFF.

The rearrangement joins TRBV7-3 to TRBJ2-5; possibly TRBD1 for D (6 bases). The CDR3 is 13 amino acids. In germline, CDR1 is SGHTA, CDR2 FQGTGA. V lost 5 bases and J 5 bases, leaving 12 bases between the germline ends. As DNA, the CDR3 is TGTGCCAGCAGCGGTTACAGGGAGGAGACCCAGTACTTC. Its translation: CASSGYREETQYF.

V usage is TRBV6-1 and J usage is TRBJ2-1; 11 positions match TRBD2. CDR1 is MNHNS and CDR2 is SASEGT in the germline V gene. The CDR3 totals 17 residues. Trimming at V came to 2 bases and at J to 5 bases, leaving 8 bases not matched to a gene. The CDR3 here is CASSEFRLAGSHNEQFF. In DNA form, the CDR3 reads TGTGCCAGCAGTGAATTTAGACTAGCGGGATCACACAATGAGCAGTTCTTC.

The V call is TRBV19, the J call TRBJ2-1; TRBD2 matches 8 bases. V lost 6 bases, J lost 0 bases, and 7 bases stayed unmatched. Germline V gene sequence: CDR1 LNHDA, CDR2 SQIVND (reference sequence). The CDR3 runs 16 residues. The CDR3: CASRLSGGSSYNEQFF. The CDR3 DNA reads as TGTGCCAGTAGACTCAGCGGGGGCAGCTCCTACAATGAGCAGTTCTTC.

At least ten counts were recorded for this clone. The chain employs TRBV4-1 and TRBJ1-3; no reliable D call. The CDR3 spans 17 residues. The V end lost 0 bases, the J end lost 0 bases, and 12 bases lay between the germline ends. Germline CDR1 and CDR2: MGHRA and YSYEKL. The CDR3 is CASSQEAGLHSGNTIYF. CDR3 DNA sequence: TGCGCCAGCAGCCAAGAAGCAGGACTACACTCTGGAAACACCATATATTTT.

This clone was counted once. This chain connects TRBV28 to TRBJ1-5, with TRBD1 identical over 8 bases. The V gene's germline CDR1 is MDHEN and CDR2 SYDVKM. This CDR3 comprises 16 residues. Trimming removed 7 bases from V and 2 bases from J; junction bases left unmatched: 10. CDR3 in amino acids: CASKTLGTGRNQPQHF. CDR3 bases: TGTGCCAGCAAGACACTCGGGACAGGTCGCAATCAGCCCCAGCATTTT.

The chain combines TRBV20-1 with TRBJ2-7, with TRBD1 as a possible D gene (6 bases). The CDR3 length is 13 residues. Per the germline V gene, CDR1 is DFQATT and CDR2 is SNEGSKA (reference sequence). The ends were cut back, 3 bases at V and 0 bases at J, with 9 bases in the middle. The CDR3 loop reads CSASRTASYEQYF. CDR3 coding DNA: TGCAGTGCTAGTAGGACAGCCTCCTACGAGCAGTACTTC.

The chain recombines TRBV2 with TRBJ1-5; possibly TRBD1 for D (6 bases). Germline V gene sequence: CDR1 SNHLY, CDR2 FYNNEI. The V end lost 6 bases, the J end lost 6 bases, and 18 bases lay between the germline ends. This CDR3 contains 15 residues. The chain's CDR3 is CASSAYRAPSQPQHF. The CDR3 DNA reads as TGTGCCAGCAGCGCCTACAGGGCCCCAAGTCAGCCCCAGCATTTT. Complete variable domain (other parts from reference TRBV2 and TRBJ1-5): EPEVTQTPSHQVTQMGQEVILRCVPISNHLYFYWYRQILGQKVEFLVSFYNNEISEKSEIFDDQFSVERPDGSNFTLKIRSTKLEDSAMYFCASSAYRAPSQPQHFGDGTRLSIL.

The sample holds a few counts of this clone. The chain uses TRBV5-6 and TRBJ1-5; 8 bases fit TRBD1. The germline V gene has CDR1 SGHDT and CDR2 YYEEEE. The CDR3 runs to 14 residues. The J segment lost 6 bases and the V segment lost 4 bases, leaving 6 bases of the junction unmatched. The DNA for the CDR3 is TGTGCCAGCAGCACTAAGACAGGGGTTCAGCCCCAGCATTTT. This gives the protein CASSTKTGVQPQHF.

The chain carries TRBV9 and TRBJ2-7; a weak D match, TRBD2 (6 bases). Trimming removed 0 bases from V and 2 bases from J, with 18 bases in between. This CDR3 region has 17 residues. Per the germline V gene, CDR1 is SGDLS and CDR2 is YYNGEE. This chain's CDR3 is CASSVAGVGTHPYEQYF. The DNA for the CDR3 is TGTGCCAGCAGCGTAGCTGGGGTAGGGACTCACCCCTACGAGCAGTACTTC.

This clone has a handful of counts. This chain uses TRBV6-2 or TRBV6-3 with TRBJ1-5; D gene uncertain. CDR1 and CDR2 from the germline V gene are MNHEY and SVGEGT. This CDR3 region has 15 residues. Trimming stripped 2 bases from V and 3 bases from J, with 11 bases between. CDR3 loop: CASSYGRRDNQPQHF. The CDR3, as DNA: TGTGCCAGCAGTTACGGCAGGAGGGACAATCAGCCCCAGCATTTT.

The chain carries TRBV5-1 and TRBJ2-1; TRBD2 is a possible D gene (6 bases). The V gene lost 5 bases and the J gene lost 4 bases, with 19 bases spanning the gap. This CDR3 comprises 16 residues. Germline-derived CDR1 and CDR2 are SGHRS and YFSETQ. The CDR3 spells CASSSMRDSLYNEQFF. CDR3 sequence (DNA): TGCGCCAGCAGTTCTATGCGGGACTCGCTATACAATGAGCAGTTCTTC. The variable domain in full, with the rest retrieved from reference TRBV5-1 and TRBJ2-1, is KAGVTQTPRYLIKTRGQQVTLSCSPISGHRSVSWYQQTPGQGLQFLFEYFSETQRNKGNFPGRFSGRQFSNSRSEMNVSTLELGDSALYLCASSSMRDSLYNEQFFGPGTRLTVL.